Below are 26 T cell receptor beta chains sequenced from a single sample in a study of CD8 T cells in Susac syndrome (dated by TCRdb to between 2018 and 2021). Library preparation was by the immunoSEQ multiplex PCR assay. RNA was extracted using the RNeasy kit, and about 0.45 to 1 ug of the RNA was reverse transcribed with random hexamers. TCRdb passed the public sequencing reads through fastp at Q25 and MiXCR, retaining productive beta sequences. Records with the same CDR3 protein are collapsed into one entry carrying the most frequent genes and DNA. The sample data list hundreds of thousands of distinct CDR3 sequences, and about 90% of these were observed just once. The ten largest clones represent about 0.13% of the sample. Material: CD8+ T cells from PBMCs. The receptors here all came from a human donor with multiple sclerosis.

This clonotype was seen a handful of times. The V call is TRBV12-3 or TRBV12-4, the J call TRBJ2-5, with unresolved D. The germline V and J ends were trimmed by 5 bases and 5 bases, with 12 bases remaining between them. This CDR3 is built from 13 residues. CDR3 region: CASSPPIGETQYF. Here the CDR3 DNA reads TGTGCCAGCAGTCCTCCAATTGGGGAGACCCAGTACTTC.

The V and J genes are TRBV11-1 and TRBJ2-6; 8 positions match TRBD2. This CDR3 spans 20 amino acids. The V gene's germline CDR1 is SGHAT and CDR2 FQDESV (reference sequence). V lost 4 bases, J lost 5 bases, and 19 bases stayed unmatched. The CDR3 reads CASSSPSSGGGLLRANVLTF. The CDR3 bases are TGTGCCAGCAGCTCCCCTTCCTCGGGCGGGGGGCTGCTTAGGGCCAACGTCCTGACTTTC.

The CDR3 coding sequence is TGCGCCAGCAGCCATGGGCAGGGAAGCGGCGGGCCTCAAGAGACCCAGTACTTC. This gives the protein CASSHGQGSGGPQETQYF. The gene calls are TRBV4-3 and TRBJ2-5; D assignment may be TRBD1 or TRBD2 (5 bases each). The CDR3 totals 18 residues. The V end was cut by 3 bases, the J end by 2 bases, with 22 bases between. Germline assignment: CDR1 LGHNA and CDR2 YSLEER.

This chain uses TRBV19 with TRBJ2-2, with D uncertain. The CDR3 has 11 residues. The germline gives CDR1 LNHDA, CDR2 SQIVND (reference sequence). Trimming cost V 5 bases and J 7 bases, with 5 bases left between them. CDR3 in DNA: TGTGCCAGTAGTTACGGCGGGGAGCTGTTTTTT. This sequence encodes CASSYGGELFF.

V is TRBV27 and J is TRBJ2-1; D is ambiguous. V was trimmed by 1 base and J by 6 bases, leaving 13 bases between them. The CDR3 spans 15 residues. CDR1 is MNHEY and CDR2 is SMNVEV in the germline V gene (reference sequence). CDR3 sequence: CASSLFNRTVNEQFF. For the CDR3, the DNA is TGTGCCAGCAGTTTATTCAATCGAACAGTCAATGAGCAGTTCTTC.

This clonotype was detected only once. The chain uses TRBV9 and TRBJ2-7; weak D call: TRBD1 (7 bases). Germline V gives CDR1 SGDLS, CDR2 YYNGEE. This CDR3 spans 15 amino acids. V was shortened by 4 bases and J by 0 bases, with 14 bases between the two germline ends. CDR3 sequence: CASSKGGTVSYEQYF. CDR3 nucleotides: TGTGCCAGCAGCAAAGGGGGGACAGTCTCCTACGAGCAGTACTTC.

V is TRBV6-1 and J is TRBJ2-6; D is undetermined. This CDR3 has 11 residues. Germline CDR1 is MNHNS and CDR2 is SASEGT. V lost 6 bases and J lost 4, with 1 base in between. CDR3 DNA sequence: TGTGCCAGCAGGGGGGCCAACGTCCTGACTTTC. Protein: CASRGANVLTF.

The chain links TRBV7-9 to TRBJ2-5; 7 bases align to TRBD1. Germline values: CDR1 SEHNR, CDR2 FQNEAQ (reference sequence). The junction had 1 base not matched to a gene; V was cut back by 4 bases and J by 2 bases. There are 13 residues in the CDR3. The DNA of the CDR3 is TGTGCCAGCAGCTGGGACAGTCAAGAGACCCAGTACTTC. Its translation: CASSWDSQETQYF.

The chain has TRBV6-5 and TRBJ2-2; possibly TRBD1 for D (5 bases). Germline-derived CDR1 and CDR2 are MNHEY and SVGAGI. The V gene lost 2 bases and the J gene lost 2 bases, with 12 bases spanning the gap. This CDR3 spans 16 amino acids. In DNA form, the CDR3 reads TGTGCCAGCAGTTACAAGACAGTCACCAACACCGGGGAGCTGTTTTTT. Translating gives CASSYKTVTNTGELFF.

The gene calls are TRBV27 and TRBJ1-5; D is perhaps TRBD1 (5 bases). Trimming removed 3 bases from V and 7 bases from J, with 13 bases in between. CDR1 and CDR2 (germline): MNHEY, SMNVEV (reference sequence). The CDR3 consists of 14 residues. The CDR3 bases are TGTGCCAGCAGTTTTGACGGGACCTTACAGCCCCAGCATTTT. This encodes CASSFDGTLQPQHF.

The genes are TRBV27 and TRBJ1-5; 7 nucleotides match TRBD1. Germline trimming cut 5 bases from V and 4 bases from J; bases unmatched to any gene: 5. Germline V gene sequence: CDR1 MNHEY, CDR2 SMNVEV (reference sequence). This CDR3 contains 14 residues. Here the CDR3 DNA reads TGTGCCAGCAGTCCAGGGACAGAAAATCAGCCCCAGCATTTT. It codes for CASSPGTENQPQHF.

This clonotype was detected a few times. The V gene is TRBV27, the J gene TRBJ2-2; no definite D call. The germline V and J ends were trimmed by 6 bases and 1 base, with 9 bases remaining between them. The CDR3 is 14 amino acids. The germline V gene has CDR1 MNHEY and CDR2 SMNVEV (reference sequence). CDR3 amino acids: CASSRDKNTGELFF. Here the CDR3 DNA reads TGTGCCAGCAGCCGCGACAAGAACACCGGGGAGCTGTTTTTT.

V gene TRBV27 combines with J gene TRBJ2-7; TRBD2 aligns across 7 bases. CDR3 length: 14 amino acids. Germline CDR1 is MNHEY and CDR2 is SMNVEV (reference sequence). J lost 1 base, V lost 6 bases, and 6 bases had no gene match. The CDR3 is CASRWGGGSYEQYF. CDR3 coding DNA: TGTGCCAGCAGATGGGGGGGAGGTTCCTACGAGCAGTACTTC.

The chain's CDR3 is CASATYGGQETQYF. In nucleotides, the CDR3 is TGTGCCAGCGCGACGTATGGAGGGCAAGAGACCCAGTACTTC. The rearrangement links TRBV13 to TRBJ2-5; a possible D gene is TRBD2 (6 bases). Trimming took off 8 bases at V and 2 bases at J, with 15 bases between the two ends. This CDR3 contains 14 residues. Germline V gene lookup returns CDR1 PRHDT and CDR2 FYEKMQ (reference sequence).

This chain uses TRBV6-1 with TRBJ2-1; TRBD2 agrees at 11 bases. Germline values: CDR1 MNHNS, CDR2 SASEGT. The V and J ends lost 5 bases and 6 bases, in that order; junction bases with no gene match: 6. The CDR3 loop spans 15 amino acids. The CDR3: CASSFTSGGLNEQFF. CDR3 coding DNA: TGTGCCAGCAGTTTTACTAGCGGGGGCCTCAATGAGCAGTTCTTC.

This clonotype was seen a single time. The chain combines TRBV4-1 with TRBJ2-5; TRBD2 matches 11 bases. CDR3 length: 15 residues. With 3 bases clipped from V and 5 bases from J, the junction kept 5 bases outside the gene matches. The germline V gene encodes CDR1 MGHRA and CDR2 YSYEKL. CDR3 amino acids: CASSHLAGGEETQYF. DNA of the CDR3: TGCGCCAGCAGCCACCTAGCGGGGGGTGAGGAGACCCAGTACTTC.

The V gene is TRBV20-1, the J gene TRBJ1-6; tentative D call: TRBD1 (6 bases). CDR1 and CDR2 from the germline V gene are DFQATT and SNEGSKA (reference sequence). The CDR3 sequence is 15 residues long. Trimming took 0 bases from V and 7 from J, leaving 13 bases between them. The CDR3 is CSARDRGGANSPLHF. In DNA form, the CDR3 reads TGCAGTGCTAGAGATCGGGGGGGCGCAAATTCACCCCTCCACTTT.

The V call is TRBV27, the J call TRBJ2-7; 7 bases are a match to TRBD1. The CDR3 contains 14 residues. Germline-derived CDR1 and CDR2 are MNHEY and SMNVEV (reference sequence). The junction had 4 bases not matched to a gene; V was cut back by 2 bases and J by 3 bases. CDR3 sequence reads: CASSLTGQIYEQYF. CDR3 DNA: TGTGCCAGCAGTTTAACGGGACAGATCTACGAGCAGTACTTC.

The rearrangement links TRBV9 to TRBJ1-2, with D possibly matching TRBD1 (6 bases). This CDR3 region has 20 residues. The V end lost 0 bases, the J end lost 6 bases, and 30 bases lay between the germline ends. Germline values: CDR1 SGDLS, CDR2 YYNGEE. DNA for the CDR3: TGTGCCAGCAGCGTAGGCACAGGCCCAACTGGGGGCCCATCGAACGATGGCTACACCTTC. Its protein product is CASSVGTGPTGGPSNDGYTF.

The rearrangement links TRBV19 to TRBJ1-2, with a weak D call TRBD1 (5 bases). V dropped 1 base and J dropped 4 bases, with 10 bases sitting between them. CDR1 and CDR2 (germline): LNHDA, SQIVND (reference sequence). CDR3 size: 14 residues. DNA for the CDR3: TGTGCCAGTAGTATAGGGGGGACCTCCTATGGCTACACCTTC. It yields the protein CASSIGGTSYGYTF.

The sample holds a few counts of this clonotype. This rearrangement joins TRBV19 to TRBJ1-5, with D unresolved. V lost 6 bases and J 0 bases, leaving 12 bases between the germline ends. CDR1 and CDR2 (germline): LNHDA, SQIVND (reference sequence). The CDR3 extends over 15 amino acids. CDR3 residues: CASSPQGYSNQPQHF. Written as DNA, the CDR3 is TGTGCCAGTAGCCCTCAAGGATATAGCAATCAGCCCCAGCATTTT. Looking up the rest from reference TRBV19 and TRBJ1-5 gives the full variable domain: DGGITQSPKYLFRKEGQNVTLSCEQNLNHDAMYWYRQDPGQGLRLIYYSQIVNDFQKGDIAEGYSVSREKKESFPLTVTSAQKNPTAFYLCASSPQGYSNQPQHFGDGTRLSIL.

V usage is TRBV19 and J usage is TRBJ2-1; TRBD1 matches at 7 bases. Looked up from germline, CDR1 is LNHDA and CDR2 is SQIVND (reference sequence). The CDR3 spans 14 residues. Germline trimming cut 1 base from V and 6 bases from J; bases unmatched to any gene: 3. DNA for the CDR3: TGTGCCAGTAGTATAGCGACAGGGTTCAATGAGCAGTTCTTC. It specifies CASSIATGFNEQFF.

This chain connects TRBV9 to TRBJ2-1, with 9 bases matching TRBD2. V lost 1 base to trimming and J lost 5 bases; unmatched junction nucleotides: 10. Germline V gene lookup returns CDR1 SGDLS and CDR2 YYNGEE. This CDR3 is built from 17 residues. In DNA form, the CDR3 reads TGTGCCAGCAGCGTAATTAGTGTTAGCGGGGGTCACAATGAGCAGTTCTTC. The encoded protein is CASSVISVSGGHNEQFF. The full variable domain, completed using reference TRBV9 and TRBJ2-1, is DSGVTQTPKHLITATGQRVTLRCSPRSGDLSVYWYQQSLDQGLQFLIQYYNGEERAKGNILERFSAQQFPDLHSELNLSSLELGDSALYFCASSVISVSGGHNEQFFGPGTRLTVL.

CDR3: CASSLNRGWENTEAFF. The CDR3 DNA sequence: TGTGCCAGCAGCCTCAACAGGGGTTGGGAGAACACTGAAGCTTTCTTT. The V gene is TRBV7-9, the J gene TRBJ1-1; the match to TRBD1 covers 7 bases. With 5 bases clipped from V and 1 base from J, the junction kept 10 bases outside the gene matches. This CDR3 spans 16 amino acids. CDR1 and CDR2 from the germline V gene are SEHNR and FQNEAQ (reference sequence). Filled out from reference TRBV7-9 and TRBJ1-1, the complete variable domain reads DTGVSQNPRHKITKRGQNVTFRCDPISEHNRLYWYRQTLGQGPEFLTYFQNEAQLEKSRLLSDRFSAERPKGSFSTLEIQRTEQGDSAMYLCASSLNRGWENTEAFFGQGTRLTVV.

The rearrangement links TRBV2 to TRBJ2-2; no definite D call. The germline V gene encodes CDR1 SNHLY and CDR2 FYNNEI. This CDR3 has 12 residues. The chain's CDR3 is CAYSSAAGELFF. The CDR3 DNA reads as TGTGCTTATTCGTCAGCCGCCGGGGAGCTGTTTTTT.

This chain connects TRBV30 to TRBJ2-5; 7 nucleotides align to TRBD1. Trimming took 5 bases from V and 5 from J; bases not matched to a gene: 8. CDR3 length equals 13 residues. Germline CDR1 is GTSNPN and CDR2 is SVGIG (reference sequence). CDR3 in DNA: TGTGCCTGGCTCAGGGGGTACGGGGAGACCCAGTACTTC. Its protein product is CAWLRGYGETQYF.